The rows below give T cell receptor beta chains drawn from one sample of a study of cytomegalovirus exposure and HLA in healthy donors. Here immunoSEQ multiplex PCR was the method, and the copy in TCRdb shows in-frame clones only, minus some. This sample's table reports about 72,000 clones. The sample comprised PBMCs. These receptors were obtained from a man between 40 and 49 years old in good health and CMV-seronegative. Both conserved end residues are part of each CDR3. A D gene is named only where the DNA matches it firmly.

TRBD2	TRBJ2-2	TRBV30	TGTGCCTGGAGTAGCGGGGGGGGGAACACCGGGGAGCTGTTTTTT	CAWSSGGGNTGELFF
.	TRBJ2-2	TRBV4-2	TGTGCCAGCAGCCAAGATGGTGGGGGCAACAGAAGAACATACACCGGGGAGCTGTTTTTT	CASSQDGGGNRRTYTGELFF
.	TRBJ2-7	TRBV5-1	TGCGCCAGCAGCACCCGGGACACCTCCTTCCACGAGCAGTACTTC	CASSTRDTSFHEQYF
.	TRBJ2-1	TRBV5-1	TGCGCCAGCAGCTCCAGGATTCGACGCGACAATGAGCAGTTCTTC	CASSSRIRRDNEQFF
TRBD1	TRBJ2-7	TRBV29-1	TGCAGCGCATCCGGGACAGGGGCCCCAGTTGGGGAGCAGTACTTC	CSASGTGAPVGEQYF
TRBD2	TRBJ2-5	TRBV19	TGTGCCAGTAGTATGGGCGGGGGGGGCCCGGCTTGGGAGACCCAGTACTTC	CASSMGGGGPAWETQYF
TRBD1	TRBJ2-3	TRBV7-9	TGTGCCAGCAGCCCAGACAGGGACCGTACTATCACAGATACGCAGTATTTT	CASSPDRDRTITDTQYF
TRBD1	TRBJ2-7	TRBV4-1	TGCGCCAGCAGCCGCCCGGGACAGGTCCCCTACGAGCAGTACTTC	CASSRPGQVPYEQYF
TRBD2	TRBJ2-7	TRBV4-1	TGCGCCAGCAGCCATTCCGGGGGGTACGAGCAGTACTTC	CASSHSGGYEQYF
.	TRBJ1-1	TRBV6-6	TGTGCCAGCTCGACAGGTCATAATGAAGCTTTCTTT	CASSTGHNEAFF
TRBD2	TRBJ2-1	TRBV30	TGTGCCTGGAGTTCGGATACTCGGGGGGGCGGCGATGAGCAGTTCTTC	CAWSSDTRGGGDEQFF
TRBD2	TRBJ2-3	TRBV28	TGTGCCAGCAGTTTAGATTCCCCAACTAGCGGGGGTCACACAGATACGCAGTATTTT	CASSLDSPTSGGHTDTQYF
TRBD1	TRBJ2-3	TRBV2	TGTGCCAGCAGTTCCGGGACAGGGCGCACAGATACGCAGTATTTT	CASSSGTGRTDTQYF
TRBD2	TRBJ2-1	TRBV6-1	TGTGCCAGCAGTGAAGGGACCTGGGGGCGGGGGGTAAATGAGCAGTTCTTC	CASSEGTWGRGVNEQFF
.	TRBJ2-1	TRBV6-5	TGTGCCAGCAGTTACTCGTCGCCAAAACAAAATGAGCAGTTCTTC	CASSYSSPKQNEQFF
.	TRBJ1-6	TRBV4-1	TGCGCCAGCAGCCAGTATCGACACGCACTGAGCTCCTATAATTCACCCCTCCACTTT	CASSQYRHALSSYNSPLHF
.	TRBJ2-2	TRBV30	TGTGCCTGGAGCGGACAGTACACCGGGGAGCTGTTTTTT	CAWSGQYTGELFF
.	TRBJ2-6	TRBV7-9	TGTGCCAGCAGCCCCGGCAGGGTCTCTGGGGCCAACGTCCTGACTTTC	CASSPGRVSGANVLTF
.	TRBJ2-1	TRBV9	TGTGCCAGCAGCGTAGAGGGGAAAGCCTACAATGAGCAGTTCTTC	CASSVEGKAYNEQFF
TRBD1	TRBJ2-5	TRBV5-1	TGCGCCAGCAGTCGTCCCGGGACAGGGGTTTTGGAGCAGTACTTC	CASSRPGTGVLEQYF
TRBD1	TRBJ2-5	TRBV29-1	TGCAGCGCGGGCAGGGGGCAGGTAGAGACCCAGTACTTC	CSAGRGQVETQYF
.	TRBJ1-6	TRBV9	TGTGCCAGCAGCGTGACACCGAATTCACCCCTCCACTTT	CASSVTPNSPLHF
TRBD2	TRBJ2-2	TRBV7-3	TGTGCCAGCAGCTTAGGTCCCGGGGGGACCGGGGAGCTGTTTTTT	CASSLGPGGTGELFF
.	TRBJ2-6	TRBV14	TGTGCCAGCACTCCGGCTGGGGCCAACGTCCTGACTTTC	CASTPAGANVLTF
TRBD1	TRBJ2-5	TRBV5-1	TGCGCCAGCAGCGAGGGGGACAGGGTGGTTGTAAAGACCCAGTACTTC	CASSEGDRVVVKTQYF
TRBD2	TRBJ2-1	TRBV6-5	TGTGCCAGCAAGGCGGGGGTGGGGAATGAGCAGTTCTTC	CASKAGVGNEQFF
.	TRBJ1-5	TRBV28	TGTGCCAGCAGCTCCCAACCCGGGCCCCAGCATTTT	CASSSQPGPQHF
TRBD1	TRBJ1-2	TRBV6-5	TGTGCCAGCAGTTACCAGGACAGGGGGGATGGCTACACCTTC	CASSYQDRGDGYTF
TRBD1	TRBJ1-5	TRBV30	TGTGCCTGGAGCTCCCCGGGCAGGGGGGATCAGCCCCAGCATTTT	CAWSSPGRGDQPQHF
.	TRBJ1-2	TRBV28	TGTGCCAGCAGTTCCTCCCCCCAGGGGCTTCCCTATGGCTACACCTTC	CASSSSPQGLPYGYTF
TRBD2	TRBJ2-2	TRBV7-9	TGTGCCAGCAGCTTAGCCCGGCTAGCGGGGCCCGGGGAGCTGTTTTTT	CASSLARLAGPGELFF
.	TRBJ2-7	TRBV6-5	TGTGCCAGCCAGGGGGGAAGCTCCTACGAGCAGTACTTC	CASQGGSSYEQYF
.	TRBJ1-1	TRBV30	TGTGCCTGGAGTGCGGGGATGAACACTGAAGCTTTCTTT	CAWSAGMNTEAFF
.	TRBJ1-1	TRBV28	TGTGCCAGCAGACCCGCAGGGGCAAGGGCTTTCTTT	CASRPAGARAFF
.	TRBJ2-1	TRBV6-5	TGTGCCAGCAGTTACGGGGCGGGGGCCCACAATGAGCAGTTCTTC	CASSYGAGAHNEQFF
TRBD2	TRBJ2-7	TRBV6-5	TGTGCCAGCCAAATGGGGGGGGGAATCTACGAGCAGTACTTC	CASQMGGGIYEQYF
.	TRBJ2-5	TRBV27	TGTGCCAGCAGTTTAAACAGAATCCAAGAGACCCAGTACTTC	CASSLNRIQETQYF
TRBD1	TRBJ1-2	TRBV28	TGTGCCAGCAGTTTTCCGACAGGGGGGAATATGAAGGGCTACACCTTC	CASSFPTGGNMKGYTF
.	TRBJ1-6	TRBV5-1	TGCGCCAGCAGCTTGGAAGCGGGGGTCGGAGCACCCCTCCACTTT	CASSLEAGVGAPLHF
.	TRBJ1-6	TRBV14	TGTGCCAGCAGCCAGTACAGGGATAATTCACCCCTCCACTTT	CASSQYRDNSPLHF
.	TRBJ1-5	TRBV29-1	TGCAGCGTTGGGGAGGCTCCTCGTCAGCCCCAGCATTTT	CSVGEAPRQPQHF
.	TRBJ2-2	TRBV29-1	TGCAGCGTTGAGGACAGTAACACCGGGGAGCTGTTTTTT	CSVEDSNTGELFF
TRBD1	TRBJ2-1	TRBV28	TGTGCCTCCCGGGACAGGGGGAACAATGAGCAGTTCTTC	CASRDRGNNEQFF
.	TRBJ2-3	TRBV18	TGTGCCAGCTCACCAGGCGACGCGGGAGATACGCAGTATTTT	CASSPGDAGDTQYF
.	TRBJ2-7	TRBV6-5	TGTGCCAGCAGTTACTCGAGTATGAGGGAGCAGTACTTC	CASSYSSMREQYF
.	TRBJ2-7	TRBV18	TGTGCCAGCTCGACGAACAGAGACTCCTACGAGCAGTACTTC	CASSTNRDSYEQYF
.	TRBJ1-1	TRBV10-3	TGTGCCATCAGTGACGCGGGGGCGTTTAGCGGCGAAGCTTTCTTT	CAISDAGAFSGEAFF
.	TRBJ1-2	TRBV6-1	TGTGCCAGCAGTGATATGACAGCCCGAGTAGGGGGCTACACCTTC	CASSDMTARVGGYTF
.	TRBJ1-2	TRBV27	TGTGCCAGCAGTCAACGGGGGGCAAATGGCTACACCTTC	CASSQRGANGYTF
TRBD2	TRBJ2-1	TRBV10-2	TGCGCCAGCAGACCGGGACTAGCGGGGGGTGAGCAGTTCTTC	CASRPGLAGGEQFF
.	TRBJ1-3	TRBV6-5	TGTGCCAGCAGCCCCAGGGGTTTCACTGGAAACACCATATATTTT	CASSPRGFTGNTIYF
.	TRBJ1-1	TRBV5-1	TGCGCCAGCAGTTACGGATGGGGGGATCTAGCTTTCTTT	CASSYGWGDLAFF
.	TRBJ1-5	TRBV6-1	TGTGCCGACCAGCGAAGGGGCAAATACCTGCAGCCCCAGCATTTT	CADQRRGKYLQPQHF
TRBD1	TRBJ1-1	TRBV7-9	TGTGCCAGCAGCCGGGGACAGGGAATTGAAGCTTTCTTT	CASSRGQGIEAFF
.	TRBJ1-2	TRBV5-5	TGTGCCAGCAGCTTGGGCAGTGACTACACCTTC	CASSLGSDYTF
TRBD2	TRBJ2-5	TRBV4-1	TGCGCCAGCAGCCAAGATTCGCTAGCGGGGGGGAGAGAGACCCAGTACTTC	CASSQDSLAGGRETQYF
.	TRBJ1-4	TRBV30	TGTGCCTGGAATACGGGAGCCCAAGGAGAGGAAAAACTGTTTTTT	CAWNTGAQGEEKLFF